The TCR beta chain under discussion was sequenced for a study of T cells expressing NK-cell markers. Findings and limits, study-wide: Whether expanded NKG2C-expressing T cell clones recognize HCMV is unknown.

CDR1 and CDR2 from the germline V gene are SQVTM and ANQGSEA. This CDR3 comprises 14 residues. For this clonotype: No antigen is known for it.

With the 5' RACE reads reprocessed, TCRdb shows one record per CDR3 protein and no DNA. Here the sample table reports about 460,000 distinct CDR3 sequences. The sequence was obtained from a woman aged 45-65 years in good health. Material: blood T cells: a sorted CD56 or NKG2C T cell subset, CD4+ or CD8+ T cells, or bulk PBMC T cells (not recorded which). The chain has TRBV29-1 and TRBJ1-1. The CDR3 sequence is CSGRGGGTNTEAFF.